One and the same sample provided the 2 T cell receptor beta chains below, sequenced in a study of cytotoxic CD8 clonotypes in ibrutinib-treated CLL. Here immunoSEQ multiplex PCR was the method, and the copy in TCRdb shows in-frame clones only, minus some. Counted here are 250,000 or so clones, 70% occurring once; the ten biggest clones make up roughly 14%. The source material was PBMCs, sampled after 24 months of ibrutinib treatment. Every receptor here comes from a human donor with chronic lymphocytic leukemia.

The chain joins TRBV9 to TRBJ1-1; weak D call: TRBD1 (5 bases). The CDR3 is 14 amino acids. Germline CDR1 reads SGDLS; CDR2 reads YYNGEE. The V end was cut by 2 bases, the J end by 1 base, with 9 bases between. The CDR3 DNA follows: TGTGCCAGCAGCGTGGGACGGGGGAACACTGAAGCTTTCTTT. Amino acid sequence: CASSVGRGNTEAFF. The full variable domain, with the rest looked up from reference TRBV9 and TRBJ1-1, is DSGVTQTPKHLITATGQRVTLRCSPRSGDLSVYWYQQSLDQGLQFLIQYYNGEERAKGNILERFSAQQFPDLHSELNLSSLELGDSALYFCASSVGRGNTEAFFGQGTRLTVV.

This chain connects TRBV21-1 to TRBJ2-5; the tabulated D call, TRBD2, remains unverified against the DNA. TRBV21-1 is classified as a pseudogene. The CDR3 has 19 amino acids. DNA for the CDR3: TGTGCCAGCAGCAAGAGACACTGTAGCGGGAAAGGGGAGCAAGAGACCCAGTACTTC. Translation: CASSKRHCSGKGEQETQYF.